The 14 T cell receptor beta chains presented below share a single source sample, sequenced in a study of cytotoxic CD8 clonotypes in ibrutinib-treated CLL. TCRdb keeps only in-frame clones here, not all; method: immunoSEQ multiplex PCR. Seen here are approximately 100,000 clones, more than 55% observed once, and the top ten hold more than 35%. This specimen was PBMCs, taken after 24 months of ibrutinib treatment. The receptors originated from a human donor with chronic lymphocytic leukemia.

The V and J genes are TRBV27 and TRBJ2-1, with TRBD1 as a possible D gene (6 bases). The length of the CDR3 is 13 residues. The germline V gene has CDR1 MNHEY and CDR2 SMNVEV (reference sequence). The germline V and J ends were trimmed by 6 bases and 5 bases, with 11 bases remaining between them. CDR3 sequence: CASSTWGHNEQFF. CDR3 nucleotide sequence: TGTGCCAGCAGCACTTGGGGGCACAATGAGCAGTTCTTC.

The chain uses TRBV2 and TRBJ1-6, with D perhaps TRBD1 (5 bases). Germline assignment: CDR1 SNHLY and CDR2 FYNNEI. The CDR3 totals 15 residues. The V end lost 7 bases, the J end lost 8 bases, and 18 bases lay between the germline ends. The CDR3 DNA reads TGTGCCAGCACCACTGGGACCTTTAATCATTCACCCCTCCACTTT. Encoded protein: CASTTGTFNHSPLHF.

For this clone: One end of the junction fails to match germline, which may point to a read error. In DNA form, the CDR3 reads TGTGCTAGCAGCTTAGATCGCCATCGGGAGCAGTACTTC. Amino acids: CASSLDRHREQYF. This chain connects TRBV7-7 to TRBJ2-7; D gene ambiguous. CDR3 length: 13 residues. Per the germline V gene, CDR1 is SSHAT and CDR2 is FNYEAQ (reference sequence). Full variable domain (remainder filled in from reference TRBV7-7 and TRBJ2-7): GAGVSQSPRYKVTKRGQDVTLRCDPISSHATLYWYQQALGQGPEFLTYFNYEAQPDKSGLPSDRFSAERPEGSISTLTIQRTEQRDSAMYRCASSLDRHREQYFGPGTRLTVT.

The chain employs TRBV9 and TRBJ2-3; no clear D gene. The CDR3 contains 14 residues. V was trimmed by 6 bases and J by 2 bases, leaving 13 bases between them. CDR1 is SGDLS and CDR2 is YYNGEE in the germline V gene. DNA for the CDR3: TGTGCCAGCACCTTCTCGCTCCACACAGATACGCAGTATTTT. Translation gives CASTFSLHTDTQYF.

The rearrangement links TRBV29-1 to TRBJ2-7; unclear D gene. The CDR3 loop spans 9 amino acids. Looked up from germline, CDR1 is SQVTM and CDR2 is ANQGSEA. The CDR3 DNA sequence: TGCACGCCCTTCTGCGAGCAGTACTTC. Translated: CTPFCEQYF.

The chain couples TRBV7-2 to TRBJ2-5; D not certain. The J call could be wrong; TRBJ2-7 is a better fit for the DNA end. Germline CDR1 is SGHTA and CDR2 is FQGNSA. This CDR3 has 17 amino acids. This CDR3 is CASSPRAPGRTSYEQYF. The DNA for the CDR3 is TGTGCCAGCAGCCCCCGAGCCCCCGGTCGGACCTCCTACGAGCAGTACTTC.

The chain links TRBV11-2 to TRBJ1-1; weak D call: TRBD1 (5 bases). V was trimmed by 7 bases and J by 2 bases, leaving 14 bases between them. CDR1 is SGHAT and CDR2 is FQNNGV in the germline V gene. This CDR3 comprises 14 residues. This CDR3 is CASTFGTTNTEAFF. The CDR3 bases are TGTGCCAGCACATTCGGGACCACTAACACTGAAGCTTTCTTT.

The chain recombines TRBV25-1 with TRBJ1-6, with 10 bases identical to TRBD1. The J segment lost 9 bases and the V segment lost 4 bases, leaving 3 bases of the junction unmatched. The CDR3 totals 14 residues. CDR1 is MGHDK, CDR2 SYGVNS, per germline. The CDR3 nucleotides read TGTGCCAGCAGTGGGACAGGGGGTATTTCACCCCTCCACTTT. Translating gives CASSGTGGISPLHF.

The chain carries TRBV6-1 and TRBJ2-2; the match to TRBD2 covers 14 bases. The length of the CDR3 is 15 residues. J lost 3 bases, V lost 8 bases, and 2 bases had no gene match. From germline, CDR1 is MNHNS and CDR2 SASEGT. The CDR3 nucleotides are TGTGCCAGCGGACTAGCGGGGGGACACACCGGGGAGCTGTTTTTT. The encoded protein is CASGLAGGHTGELFF.

CDR3 in amino acids: CASRPETGVGTEAFF. CDR3 nucleotide sequence: TGTGCCAGCAGGCCGGAGACAGGGGTCGGCACTGAAGCTTTCTTT. The chain combines TRBV6-1 with TRBJ1-1; 8 bases align to TRBD1. This CDR3 spans 15 amino acids. The V segment lost 6 bases and the J segment 4 bases; nucleotides outside the gene matches: 10. Germline values: CDR1 MNHNS, CDR2 SASEGT.

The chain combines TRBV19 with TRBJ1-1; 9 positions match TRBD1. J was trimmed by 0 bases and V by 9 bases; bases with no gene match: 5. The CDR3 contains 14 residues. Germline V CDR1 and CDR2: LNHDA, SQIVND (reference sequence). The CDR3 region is CASGTGILNTEAFF. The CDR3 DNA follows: TGTGCCAGCGGGACAGGGATCTTGAACACTGAAGCTTTCTTT.

This chain's CDR3 is CASSFTGKGTEAFF. The CDR3 bases are TGTGCCAGCAGCTTCACAGGGAAAGGGACTGAAGCTTTCTTT. V gene TRBV5-4 combines with J gene TRBJ1-1; weak D call: TRBD1 (6 bases). This CDR3 has 14 residues. Per the germline V gene, CDR1 is SGHNT and CDR2 is YYREEE (reference sequence). V was trimmed by 2 bases and J by 5 bases, leaving 13 bases between them.

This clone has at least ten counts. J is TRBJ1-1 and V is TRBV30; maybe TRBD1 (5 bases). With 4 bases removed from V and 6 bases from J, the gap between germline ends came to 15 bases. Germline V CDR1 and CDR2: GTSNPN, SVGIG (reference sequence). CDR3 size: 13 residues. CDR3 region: CAWTWGGRAEAFF. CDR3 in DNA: TGTGCCTGGACCTGGGGGGGTCGCGCTGAAGCTTTCTTT.

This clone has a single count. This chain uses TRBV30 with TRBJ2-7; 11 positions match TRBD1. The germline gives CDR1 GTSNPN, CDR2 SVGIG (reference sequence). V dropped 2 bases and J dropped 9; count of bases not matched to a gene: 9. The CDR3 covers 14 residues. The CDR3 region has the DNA TGTGCCTGGAGTAAGGGACAGGGGGTACTGGGGCAGTACTTC. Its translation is CAWSKGQGVLGQYF.